These 9 T cell receptor beta chains originate from one sample sequenced in a study of T cells in localized non-small cell lung cancer. Produced via immunoSEQ multiplex PCR; TCRdb's table is partial and in-frame only. The table shows about 75,000 clones, with 80% occurring only once. Material: peripheral blood, obtained before any cancer treatment. The source is a female donor older than 55 with stage I lung adenocarcinoma.

The chain couples TRBV7-9 to TRBJ2-7, with D possibly being TRBD1 (6 bases). V was trimmed by 6 bases and J by 0 bases, leaving 12 bases between them. Germline V lookup: CDR1 SEHNR, CDR2 FQNEAQ (reference sequence). This CDR3 has 14 amino acids. The CDR3 loop reads CASRPGQSSYEQYF. The CDR3 DNA reads as TGTGCCAGCAGACCTGGACAGAGCTCCTACGAGCAGTACTTC. The variable domain in full, completed from reference TRBV7-9 and TRBJ2-7, reads DTGVSQNPRHKITKRGQNVTFRCDPISEHNRLYWYRQTLGQGPEFLTYFQNEAQLEKSRLLSDRFSAERPKGSFSTLEIQRTEQGDSAMYLCASRPGQSSYEQYFGPGTRLTVT.

V usage is TRBV6-5 and J usage is TRBJ1-5, with D tentatively TRBD1 (6 bases). Germline loops: CDR1 MNHEY, CDR2 SVGAGI. This CDR3 comprises 14 residues. V was clipped by 4 bases and J by 6 bases, with 13 bases between them. This chain's CDR3 is CASSFHRDGQPQHF. For the CDR3, the DNA is TGTGCCAGCAGTTTCCACAGGGATGGTCAGCCCCAGCATTTT.

The chain employs TRBV28 and TRBJ2-3; 8 nucleotides align to TRBD1. With V trimmed by 7 bases and J by 0 bases, 6 bases remained unmatched. Germline lookup yields CDR1 MDHEN and CDR2 SYDVKM. This CDR3 spans 15 amino acids. The CDR3 loop reads CASTLQGASTDTQYF. Here the CDR3 DNA reads TGTGCCAGCACCCTCCAGGGGGCAAGCACAGATACGCAGTATTTT.

This clone was seen only a few times. The chain carries TRBV5-1 and TRBJ1-2; D is possibly TRBD1 (5 bases). CDR3 size: 12 residues. V was shortened by 4 bases and J by 4 bases, with 8 bases between the two germline ends. Looked up from germline, CDR1 is SGHRS and CDR2 is YFSETQ. CDR3 DNA: TGCGCCAGCAGCAAGGACATCTATGGCTACACCTTC. It translates to CASSKDIYGYTF.

The chain recombines TRBV7-8 with TRBJ2-1; 8 bases are a match to TRBD1. CDR3 length: 16 amino acids. Germline assignment: CDR1 SGHVS and CDR2 FQNEAQ. The V segment lost 5 bases and the J segment 2 bases; nucleotides outside the gene matches: 8. CDR3 coding DNA: TGTGCCAGCAGCCAAGGGACAGGTGTAACCTACAATGAGCAGTTCTTC. This translates into CASSQGTGVTYNEQFF. The variable domain in full, with the rest retrieved from reference TRBV7-8 and TRBJ2-1, is GAGVSQSPRYKVAKRGQDVALRCDPISGHVSLFWYQQALGQGPEFLTYFQNEAQLDKSGLPSDRFFAERPEGSVSTLKIQRTQQEDSAVYLCASSQGTGVTYNEQFFGPGTRLTVL.

The J gene is TRBJ1-3, the V gene TRBV6-1; D is unclear. CDR3 length: 13 residues. Germline V gives CDR1 MNHNS, CDR2 SASEGT. V was trimmed by 3 bases and J by 9 bases, leaving 12 bases between them. CDR3 protein: CASSDRQYGTIYF. CDR3 DNA: TGTGCCAGCAGTGATCGCCAATACGGCACCATATATTTT.

The genes are TRBV28 and TRBJ1-1; D is undetermined. The CDR3 runs 14 residues. The V and J ends lost 2 bases and 4 bases respectively, with 11 bases between them. Germline-derived CDR1 and CDR2 are MDHEN and SYDVKM. This CDR3 is CASSLTGWGTEAFF. CDR3 coding DNA: TGTGCCAGCAGTTTAACGGGGTGGGGCACTGAAGCTTTCTTT.

The chain carries TRBV11-2 and TRBJ1-3; no clear D. Trimming took 2 bases from V and 4 from J, leaving 3 bases between them. Germline values: CDR1 SGHAT, CDR2 FQNNGV. CDR3 size: 12 residues. In DNA form, the CDR3 reads TGTGCCAGCAGCTTACCAGGAAACACCATATATTTT. Translated: CASSLPGNTIYF.

This clone was observed a single time. This sequence joins TRBV2 and TRBJ1-2; D is possibly TRBD1 (5 bases). CDR1 is SNHLY and CDR2 is FYNNEI in the germline V gene. V was pared by 4 bases and J by 0 bases, with 6 bases between. The CDR3 runs 13 residues. The DNA for the CDR3 is TGTGCCAGCAGTGGAGGGGCTAACTATGGCTACACCTTC. It specifies CASSGGANYGYTF.